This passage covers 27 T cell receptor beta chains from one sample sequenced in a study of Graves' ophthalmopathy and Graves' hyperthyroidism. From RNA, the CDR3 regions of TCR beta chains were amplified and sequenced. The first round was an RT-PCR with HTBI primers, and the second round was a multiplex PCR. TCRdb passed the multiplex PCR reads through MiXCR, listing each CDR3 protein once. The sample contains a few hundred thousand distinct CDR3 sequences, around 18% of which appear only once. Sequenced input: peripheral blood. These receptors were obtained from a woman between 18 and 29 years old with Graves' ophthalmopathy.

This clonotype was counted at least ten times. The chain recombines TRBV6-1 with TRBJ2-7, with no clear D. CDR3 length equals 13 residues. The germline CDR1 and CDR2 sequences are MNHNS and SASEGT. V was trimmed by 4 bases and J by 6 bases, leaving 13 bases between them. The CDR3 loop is CASSAPPRGEQYF. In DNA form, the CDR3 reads TGTGCCAGCAGTGCACCCCCTAGAGGCGAGCAGTACTTC.

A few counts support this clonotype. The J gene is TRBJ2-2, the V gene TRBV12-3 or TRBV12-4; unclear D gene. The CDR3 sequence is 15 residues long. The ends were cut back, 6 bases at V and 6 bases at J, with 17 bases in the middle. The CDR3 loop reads CASSPPEDGAGELFF. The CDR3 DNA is TGTGCCAGCAGCCCCCCCGAGGACGGCGCCGGGGAGCTGTTTTTT.

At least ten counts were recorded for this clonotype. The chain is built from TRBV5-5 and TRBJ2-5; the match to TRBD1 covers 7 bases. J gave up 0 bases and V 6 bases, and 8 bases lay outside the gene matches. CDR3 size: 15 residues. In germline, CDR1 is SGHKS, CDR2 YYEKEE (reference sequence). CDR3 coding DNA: TGTGCCAGCACCTCCCGGGACAGCCACCAAGAGACCCAGTACTTC. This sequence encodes CASTSRDSHQETQYF. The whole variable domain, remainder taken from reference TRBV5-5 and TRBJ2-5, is DAGVTQSPTHLIKTRGQQVTLRCSPISGHKSVSWYQQVLGQGPQFIFQYYEKEERGRGNFPDRFSARQFPNYSSELNVNALLLGDSALYLCASTSRDSHQETQYFGPGTRLLVL.

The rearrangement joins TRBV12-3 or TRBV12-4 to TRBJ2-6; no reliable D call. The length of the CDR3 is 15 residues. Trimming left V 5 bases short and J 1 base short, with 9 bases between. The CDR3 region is CASSTRRSGANVLTF. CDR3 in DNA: TGTGCCAGCAGTACCCGTCGTTCTGGGGCCAACGTCCTGACTTTC.

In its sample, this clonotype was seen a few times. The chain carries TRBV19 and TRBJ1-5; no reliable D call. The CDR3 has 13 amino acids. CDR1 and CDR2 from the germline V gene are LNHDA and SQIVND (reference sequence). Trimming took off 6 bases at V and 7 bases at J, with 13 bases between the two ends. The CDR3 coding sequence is TGTGCCAGTAGAACGGGGATTAGCCAGCCCCAGCATTTT. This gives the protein CASRTGISQPQHF.

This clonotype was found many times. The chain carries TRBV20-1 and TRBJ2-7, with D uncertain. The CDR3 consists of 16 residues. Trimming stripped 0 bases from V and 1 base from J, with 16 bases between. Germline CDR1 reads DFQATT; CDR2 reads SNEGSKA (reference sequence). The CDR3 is CSARDPGTVRSYEQYF. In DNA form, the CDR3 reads TGCAGTGCTAGAGATCCCGGCACAGTGAGGTCCTACGAGCAGTACTTC.

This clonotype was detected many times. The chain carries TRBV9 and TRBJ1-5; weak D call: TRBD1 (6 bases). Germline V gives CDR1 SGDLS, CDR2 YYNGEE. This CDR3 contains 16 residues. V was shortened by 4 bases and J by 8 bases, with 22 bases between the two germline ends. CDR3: CASSSSGGRGEEPQHF. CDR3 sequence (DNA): TGTGCCAGCAGCTCCTCGGGGGGGCGTGGAGAGGAGCCCCAGCATTTT.

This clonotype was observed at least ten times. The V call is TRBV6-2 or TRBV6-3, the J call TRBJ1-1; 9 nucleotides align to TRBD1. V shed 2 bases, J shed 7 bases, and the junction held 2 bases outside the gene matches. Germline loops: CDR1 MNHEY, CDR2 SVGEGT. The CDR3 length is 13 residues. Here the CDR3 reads CASSYTGGLEAFF. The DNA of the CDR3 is TGTGCCAGCAGTTACACAGGGGGCCTTGAAGCTTTCTTT.

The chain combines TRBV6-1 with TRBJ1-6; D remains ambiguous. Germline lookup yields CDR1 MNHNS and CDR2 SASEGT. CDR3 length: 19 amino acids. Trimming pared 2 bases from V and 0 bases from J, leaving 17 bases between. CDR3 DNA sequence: TGTGCCAGCAGTGAAAGCGTGACATCATTTTTCTCCTATAATTCACCCCTCCACTTT. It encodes CASSESVTSFFSYNSPLHF.

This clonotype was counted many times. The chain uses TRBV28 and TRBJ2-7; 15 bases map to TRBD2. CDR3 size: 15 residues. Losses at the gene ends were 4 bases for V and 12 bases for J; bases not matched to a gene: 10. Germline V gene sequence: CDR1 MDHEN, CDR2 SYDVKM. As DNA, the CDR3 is TGTGCCAGCAGTTCCGGACTAGCGGGGGGGGTTGGGCGGTACTTC. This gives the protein CASSSGLAGGVGRYF.

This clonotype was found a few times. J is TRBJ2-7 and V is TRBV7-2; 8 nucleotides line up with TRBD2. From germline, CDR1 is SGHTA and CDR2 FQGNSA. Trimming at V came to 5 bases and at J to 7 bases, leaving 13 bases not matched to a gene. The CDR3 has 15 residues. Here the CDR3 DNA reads TGTGCCAGCAGCCCCTTTGAGCGGGGGTCGGGTGAGCAGTACTTC. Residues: CASSPFERGSGEQYF. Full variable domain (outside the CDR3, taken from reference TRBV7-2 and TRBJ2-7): GAGVSQSPSNKVTEKGKDVELRCDPISGHTALYWYRQSLGQGLEFLIYFQGNSAPDKSGLPSDRFSAERTGGSVSTLTIQRTQQEDSAVYLCASSPFERGSGEQYFGPGTRLTVT.

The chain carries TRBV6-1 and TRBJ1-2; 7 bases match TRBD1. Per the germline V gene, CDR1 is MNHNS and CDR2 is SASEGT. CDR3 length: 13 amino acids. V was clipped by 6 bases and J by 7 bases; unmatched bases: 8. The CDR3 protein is CASRETGYGGYTF. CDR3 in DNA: TGTGCCAGCAGAGAGACAGGGTATGGTGGCTACACCTTC.

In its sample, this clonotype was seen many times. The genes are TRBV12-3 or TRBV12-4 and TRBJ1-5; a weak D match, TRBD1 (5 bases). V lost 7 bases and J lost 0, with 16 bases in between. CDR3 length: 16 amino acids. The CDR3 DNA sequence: TGTGCCAGCACCCTAGGTACAGGTTTTAGCAATCAGCCCCAGCATTTT. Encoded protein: CASTLGTGFSNQPQHF.

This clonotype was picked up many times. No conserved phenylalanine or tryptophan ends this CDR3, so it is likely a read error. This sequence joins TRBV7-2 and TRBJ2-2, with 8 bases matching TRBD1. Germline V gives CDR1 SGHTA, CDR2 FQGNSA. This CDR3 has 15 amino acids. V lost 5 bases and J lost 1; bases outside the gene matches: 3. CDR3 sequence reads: CASSPGQVNTGELFS. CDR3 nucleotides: TGTGCCAGCAGCCCGGGACAGGTGAACACCGGGGAGCTGTTTTCT.

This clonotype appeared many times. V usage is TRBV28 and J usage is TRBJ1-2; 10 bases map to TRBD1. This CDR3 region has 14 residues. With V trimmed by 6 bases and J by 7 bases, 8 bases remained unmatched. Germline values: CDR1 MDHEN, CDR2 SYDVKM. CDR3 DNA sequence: TGTGCCAGCAGGCAGACAGGGGGCTCCTCTGGCTACACCTTC. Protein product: CASRQTGGSSGYTF.

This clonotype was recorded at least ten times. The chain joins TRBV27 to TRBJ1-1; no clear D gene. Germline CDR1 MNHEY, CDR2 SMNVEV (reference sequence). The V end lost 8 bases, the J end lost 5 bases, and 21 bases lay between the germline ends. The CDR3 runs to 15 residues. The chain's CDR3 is CASGLEAGIFTEAFF. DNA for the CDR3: TGTGCCAGCGGATTAGAGGCGGGGATTTTTACTGAAGCTTTCTTT.

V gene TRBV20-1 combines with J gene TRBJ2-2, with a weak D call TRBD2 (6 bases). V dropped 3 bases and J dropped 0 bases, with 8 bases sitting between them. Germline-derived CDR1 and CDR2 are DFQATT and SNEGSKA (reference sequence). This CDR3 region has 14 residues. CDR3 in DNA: TGCAGTGCTAGCCGACTAGCGAACACCGGGGAGCTGTTTTTT. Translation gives CSASRLANTGELFF.

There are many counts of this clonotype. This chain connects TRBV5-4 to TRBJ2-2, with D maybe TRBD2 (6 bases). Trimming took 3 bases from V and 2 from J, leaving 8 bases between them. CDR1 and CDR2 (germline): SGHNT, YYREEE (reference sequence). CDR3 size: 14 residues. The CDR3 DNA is TGTGCCAGCAGCTGGGACTTTAACACCGGGGAGCTGTTTTTT. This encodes CASSWDFNTGELFF.

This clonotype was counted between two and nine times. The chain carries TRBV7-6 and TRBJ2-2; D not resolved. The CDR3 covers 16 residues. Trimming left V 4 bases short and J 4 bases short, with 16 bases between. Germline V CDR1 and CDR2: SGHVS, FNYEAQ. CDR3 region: CASSSQGEPSTGELFF. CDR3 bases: TGTGCCAGCAGCTCCCAAGGCGAGCCGAGCACCGGGGAGCTGTTTTTT.

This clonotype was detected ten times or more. In DNA form, the CDR3 reads TGCGCCAGCAGCCAAGAGGTCCGGCCCTCAATCGAAGCTTTCTTT. It is translated as CASSQEVRPSIEAFF. The rearrangement uses TRBV4-3 and TRBJ1-1; D is uncertain. Germline V gene data show CDR1 as LGHNA and CDR2 as YSLEER. V was trimmed by 0 bases and J by 8 bases, leaving 16 bases between them. The CDR3 runs 15 residues.

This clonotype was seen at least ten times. CDR3 sequence (DNA): TGTGCCAGCAGTAACAGGGGGCAATCCTATAATTCACCCCTCCACTTT. Protein sequence: CASSNRGQSYNSPLHF. The V gene is TRBV6-5, the J gene TRBJ1-6; 9 bases align to TRBD1. The CDR3 runs to 16 residues. V lost 5 bases, J lost 1 base, and 3 bases stayed unmatched. Germline V lookup: CDR1 MNHEY, CDR2 SVGAGI.

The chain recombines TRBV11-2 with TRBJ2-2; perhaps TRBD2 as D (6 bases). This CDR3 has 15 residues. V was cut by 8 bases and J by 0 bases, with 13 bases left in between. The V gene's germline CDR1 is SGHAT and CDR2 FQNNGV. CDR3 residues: CASGGRDANTGELFF. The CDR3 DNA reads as TGTGCCAGCGGCGGGCGGGACGCGAACACCGGGGAGCTGTTTTTT.

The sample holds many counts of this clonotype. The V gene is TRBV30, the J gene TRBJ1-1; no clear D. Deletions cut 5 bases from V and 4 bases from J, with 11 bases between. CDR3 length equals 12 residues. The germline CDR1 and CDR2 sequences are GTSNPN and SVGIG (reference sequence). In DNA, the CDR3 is TGTGCCTGGCACCAAAAAAGCACTGAAGCTTTCTTT. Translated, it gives CAWHQKSTEAFF. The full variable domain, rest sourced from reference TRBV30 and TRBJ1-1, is SQTIHQWPATLVQPVGSPLSLECTVEGTSNPNLYWYRQAAGRGLQLLFYSVGIGQISSEVPQNLSASRPQDRQFILSSKKLLLSDSGFYLCAWHQKSTEAFFGQGTRLTVV.

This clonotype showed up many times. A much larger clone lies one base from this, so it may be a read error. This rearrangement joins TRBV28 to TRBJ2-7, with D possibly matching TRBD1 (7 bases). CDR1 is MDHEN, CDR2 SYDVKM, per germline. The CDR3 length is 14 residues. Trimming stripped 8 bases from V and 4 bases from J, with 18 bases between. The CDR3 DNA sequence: TGTGCCAGCGGTTCAGGGGGGACAGTTTACGAGCAGTACTTC. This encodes CASGSGGTVYEQYF. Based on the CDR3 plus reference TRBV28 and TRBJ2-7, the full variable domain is DVKVTQSSRYLVKRTGEKVFLECVQDMDHENMFWYRQDPGLGLRLIYFSYDVKMKEKGDIPEGYSVSREKKERFSLILESASTNQTSMYLCASGSGGTVYEQYFGPGTRLTVT.

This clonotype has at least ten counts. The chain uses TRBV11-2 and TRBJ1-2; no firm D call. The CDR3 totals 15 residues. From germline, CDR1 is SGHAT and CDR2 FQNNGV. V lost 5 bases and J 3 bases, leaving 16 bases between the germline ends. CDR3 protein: CASSPKWGQDYGYTF. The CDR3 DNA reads TGTGCCAGCAGCCCGAAGTGGGGTCAAGACTATGGCTACACCTTC.

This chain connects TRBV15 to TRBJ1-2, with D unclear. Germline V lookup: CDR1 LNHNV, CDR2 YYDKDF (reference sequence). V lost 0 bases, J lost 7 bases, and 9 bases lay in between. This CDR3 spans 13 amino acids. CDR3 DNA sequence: TGTGCCACCAGCAGAGATAATTCAGGTGGCTACACCTTC. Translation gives CATSRDNSGGYTF.

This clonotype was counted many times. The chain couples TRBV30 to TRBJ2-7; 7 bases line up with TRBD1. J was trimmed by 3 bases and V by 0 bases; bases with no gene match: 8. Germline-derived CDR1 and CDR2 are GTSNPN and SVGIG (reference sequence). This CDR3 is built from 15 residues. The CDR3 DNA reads TGTGCCTGGAGTGTACTCCCGGACAGGAGCTACGAGCAGTACTTC. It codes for CAWSVLPDRSYEQYF. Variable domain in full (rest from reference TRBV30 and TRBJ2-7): SQTIHQWPATLVQPVGSPLSLECTVEGTSNPNLYWYRQAAGRGLQLLFYSVGIGQISSEVPQNLSASRPQDRQFILSSKKLLLSDSGFYLCAWSVLPDRSYEQYFGPGTRLTVT.